A selection of T cell receptor beta chains follows, all from one sample in a study of T cells in Graves' hyperthyroidism and ophthalmopathy. A single record per CDR3 protein comes from TCRdb applying MiXCR to the multiplex PCR reads. The data contain hundreds of thousands of distinct CDR3 sequences, about 15% of them singletons. Material for sequencing was blood. Receptor source: a man younger than 35 with Graves' ophthalmopathy. Each CDR3 is given with its conserved first and last residue. A D gene is named only where the DNA matches it firmly. Clone size is not always given. Where it is, it says once, few, many or a class for expanded clones.

v_call	j_call	clone_size	d_call	cdr3_length	cdr3_nt	cdr3_aa
TRBV9	TRBJ1-1	many	-	15	TGTGCCAGCAGCGTAGCGGGGTCCCCGAACACTGAAGCTTTCTTT	CASSVAGSPNTEAFF
TRBV7-9	TRBJ1-2	many	-	15	TGTGCCAGCAGCTTCCTAGGCTGGGACAACTATGGCTACACCTTC	CASSFLGWDNYGYTF
TRBV7-9	TRBJ2-1	-	TRBD2	15	TGTGCCAGCAGCATTCTGCGGGAGGTTGGGAATGAGCAGTTCTTC	CASSILREVGNEQFF
TRBV11-2	TRBJ2-7	many	-	15	TGTGCCAGCAGCCCGGGGTGGGGGAGTTCCGGCGAGCAGTACTTC	CASSPGWGSSGEQYF
TRBV24-1	TRBJ2-1	many	-	14	TGTGCCACCGGGGGGGGCCTGCTAAAAGGAGAGCAGTTCTTC	CATGGGLLKGEQFF
TRBV18	TRBJ1-1	many	-	15	TGTGCCAGCTCACCATCCTCAGGGAAGAACACTGAAGCTTTCTTT	CASSPSSGKNTEAFF
TRBV20-1	TRBJ2-3	many	TRBD2	15	TGCAGTGCTAGAGATCGGCGGGAGGGCACAGATACGCAGTATTTT	CSARDRREGTDTQYF
TRBV15	TRBJ2-3	many	TRBD2	19	TGTGCCACCAGCAGAGATACCAGCGGGAGCGGAGGTCTCACAGATACGCAGTATTTT	CATSRDTSGSGGLTDTQYF
TRBV19	TRBJ1-1	many	-	14	TGTGCCAGTAGTATTAACAGTGAGAACACTGAAGCTTTCTTT	CASSINSENTEAFF
TRBV5-1	TRBJ2-1	many	TRBD1	14	TGCGCCAGCAGCAGGGACAGGGTGTTGAATGAGCAGTTCTTC	CASSRDRVLNEQFF
TRBV9	TRBJ2-2	many	-	13	TGTGCCAGCAGCGTAGAAAACACCGGGGAGCTGTTTTTT	CASSVENTGELFF
TRBV6-1	TRBJ2-7	many	-	12	TGTGCCAGCTGGGCAGGGCCAGGCGAGCAGTACTTC	CASWAGPGEQYF
TRBV12-3/TRBV12-4	TRBJ2-7	many	-	14	TGTGCCAGCAAGGCGAGATTCAGCTCCTACGAGCAGTACTTC	CASKARFSSYEQYF
TRBV12-3/TRBV12-4	TRBJ2-7	few	TRBD1	14	TGTGCCAGCAGTTCCCCGGGACAGACATACGAGCAGTACTTC	CASSSPGQTYEQYF
TRBV28	TRBJ1-2	many	TRBD1	17	TGTGCCAGCAGTTTGACTGCCCCGGGACAGGGGAACTATGGCTACACCTTC	CASSLTAPGQGNYGYTF
TRBV7-6	TRBJ2-2	-	TRBD2	15	TGTGCCAGCAGCTTTTCTAGCGGGAAGACTGGGGAGCTGTTTTTT	CASSFSSGKTGELFF
TRBV6-1	TRBJ2-7	many	TRBD1	15	TGTGCCAGCAGTTCCCCAGGGACAGGGGTGCGCGAGCAGTACTTC	CASSSPGTGVREQYF
TRBV2	TRBJ2-7	-	TRBD2	14	TGTGCCAGCAGGGGAGGGCCTCCCTCCTACGAGCAGTACTTC	CASRGGPPSYEQYF
TRBV9	TRBJ2-1	many	TRBD2	14	TGTGCCAGCTCGGTAGCGGGCTCCTACAATGAGCAGTTCTTC	CASSVAGSYNEQFF
TRBV5-1	TRBJ2-1	-	-	17	TGCGCCAGCACCCCGCGAATCGACGGGATTGTACCCAATGAGCAGTTCTTC	CASTPRIDGIVPNEQFF
TRBV3-1	TRBJ1-1	many	-	15	TGTGCCAGCAGCCAAGAATCGTGGGCGCCTACTGAAGCTTTCTTT	CASSQESWAPTEAFF
TRBV24-1	TRBJ2-1	many	TRBD2	17	TGTGCCACCAGTGATCGGAAGGGACTAGCGGGATCCAATGAGCAGTTCTTC	CATSDRKGLAGSNEQFF
TRBV11-2	TRBJ1-2	many	TRBD1	13	TGTGCCAGCAGCCCTAGGGGGCGAGATGGCTACACCTTC	CASSPRGRDGYTF
TRBV11-2	TRBJ1-1	-	-	13	TGTGCCAGCAGCCGTGACCGGGTTAAAAAAGCTTTCTTT	CASSRDRVKKAFF
TRBV5-1	TRBJ1-1	many	-	15	TGCGCCAGCAGATTAGGCACGGGTGGGGACACTGAAGCTTTCTTT	CASRLGTGGDTEAFF
TRBV11-2	TRBJ2-7	many	-	14	TGTGCCAGCAGCCAGAACACAGGGACCTACGAGCAGTACTTC	CASSQNTGTYEQYF
TRBV7-2	TRBJ2-7	many	TRBD2	14	TGTGCCAGCAGCGCCCTAGCGGGGCTTTACGAGCAGTACTTC	CASSALAGLYEQYF
TRBV29-1	TRBJ1-1	many	-	13	TGCAGCGTTGCTGGACAGATGAACACTGAAGCTTTCTTT	CSVAGQMNTEAFF
TRBV19	TRBJ2-1	few	TRBD2	15	TGTGCCAGTAGTAAGGGACTAGCGTCTAGCAATGAGCAGTTCTTC	CASSKGLASSNEQFF
TRBV12-3/TRBV12-4	TRBJ2-1	many	-	13	TGTGCCAGCAGTTTCTCCCCAAACAATGAGCAGTTCTTC	CASSFSPNNEQFF
TRBV7-9	TRBJ2-1	many	-	13	TGTGCCACGGGGTCAAGCTCCTACAATGAGCAGTTCTTC	CATGSSSYNEQFF
TRBV11-2	TRBJ2-3	-	TRBD1	15	TGTGCCAGCAGCGTGAGACAGGGTTGGGCAGATACGCAGTATTTT	CASSVRQGWADTQYF
TRBV7-9	TRBJ2-7	many	TRBD1	14	TGTGCCAGCAGGGGGGACAGTGGCTACTACGAGCAGTACTTC	CASRGDSGYYEQYF
TRBV24-1	TRBJ2-2	-	TRBD2	15	TGTGCCACCAGAGCGGGAGGAGAAGAAACCGGGGAGCTGTTTTTT	CATRAGGEETGELFF
TRBV5-1	TRBJ2-1	many	-	14	TGCGCCAGCAGCCCCGCGTCCCCCTACAATGAGCAGTTCTTC	CASSPASPYNEQFF
TRBV11-2	TRBJ1-2	many	TRBD1	14	TGTGCCAGCAGCTTAGAAGACAGGGTCGATGGCTACACCTTC	CASSLEDRVDGYTF
TRBV7-7	TRBJ2-3	many	TRBD2	16	TGTGCTAGCAGCTTAGTATACAGCGGGAAGGGAGATACGCAGTATTTT	CASSLVYSGKGDTQYF
TRBV11-3	TRBJ2-1	many	TRBD2	17	TGTGCCAGCAGCACCCTGTCGCTAGCGGGACCTTACAATGAGCAGTTCTTC	CASSTLSLAGPYNEQFF
TRBV2	TRBJ2-7	many	TRBD2	14	TGTGCCAGCAGTGGGACTAGCGGGTTCTACGAGCAGTACTTC	CASSGTSGFYEQYF
TRBV11-3	TRBJ2-7	many	TRBD1	15	TGTGCCAGCAGCGGTGGGACAGGGGGTCCCCACGAGCAGTACTTC	CASSGGTGGPHEQYF
TRBV30	TRBJ1-1	many	-	14	TGTGCCTGGAACAGGGCAGGGAGATACACTGAAGCTTTCTTT	CAWNRAGRYTEAFF
TRBV10-3	TRBJ2-1	many	TRBD2	13	TGTGCCATTAGGACTAGCGGCTACAATGAGCAGTTCTTC	CAIRTSGYNEQFF
TRBV14	TRBJ2-7	many	TRBD1	15	TGTGCCAGCAGCCAAGCACCGGGACAGGGATACGAGCAGTACTTC	CASSQAPGQGYEQYF
TRBV6-2/TRBV6-3	TRBJ1-5	many	-	16	TGTGCCAGCAGTTACTTGGCACGGTTAAGCAATCAGCCCCAGCATTTT	CASSYLARLSNQPQHF
TRBV12-3/TRBV12-4	TRBJ2-1	many	-	14	TGTGCCAGCAGTTTGGCAGGGTCTTACAATGAGCAGTTCTTC	CASSLAGSYNEQFF
TRBV19	TRBJ2-7	many	-	13	TGTGCCAGTAGCAGGGAAGTATTATACGAGCAGTACTTC	CASSREVLYEQYF
TRBV19	TRBJ2-5	few	TRBD1	13	TGTGCCAGTGGAGGGACAGGGACAGAGACCCAGTACTTC	CASGGTGTETQYF
TRBV4-1	TRBJ2-7	many	-	18	TGCGCCAGCAGCCAAGTTGTGGGCAGGCAAAGGCCCGGGCACGAGCAGTACTTC	CASSQVVGRQRPGHEQYF
TRBV20-1	TRBJ2-3	-	TRBD2	15	TGCAGTGCTGCCGGACTAGCGGGAGTAACAGATACGCAGTATTTT	CSAAGLAGVTDTQYF
TRBV6-9	TRBJ1-1	few	-	15	TGTGCCAGCAGTTATTCTGGGAGCTTTGACACTGAAGCTTTCTTT	CASSYSGSFDTEAFF
TRBV2	TRBJ2-1	once	-	14	TGTGCCAGCAGTAGGGCGGCGAACTACAATGAGCAGTTCTTC	CASSRAANYNEQFF
TRBV30	TRBJ1-2	many	TRBD1	12	TGTGCCTGCCCGACAGGGAGTCGTGGCTACACCTTC	CACPTGSRGYTF
TRBV12-3/TRBV12-4	TRBJ2-5	many	-	15	TGTGCCAGCAGTTTAGCGCTAACTAGGTGGGAGACCCAGTACTTC	CASSLALTRWETQYF
TRBV6-1	TRBJ1-4	few	TRBD1	15	TGTGCCAGCAGGAGTCCCGGGACAGGGGCTGAAAAACTGTTTTTT	CASRSPGTGAEKLFF
TRBV7-9	TRBJ2-7	many	-	11	TGTGCCAGCAGCTTATGGGCCGAGCAGTACTTC	CASSLWAEQYF
TRBV29-1	TRBJ2-2	many	-	13	TGCAGCGTTGGGAGGGCAGAAGGCGGGGAGCTGTTTTTT	CSVGRAEGGELFF
TRBV19	TRBJ1-2	few	-	15	TGTGCCAGTAGTATAACGAGATCGTATAACTATGGCTACACCTTC	CASSITRSYNYGYTF
TRBV6-1	TRBJ2-5	-	TRBD2	16	TGTGCCAGCATGGCGGGGGGCCTCGCGGGACAAGAGACCCAGTACTTC	CASMAGGLAGQETQYF
TRBV7-3	TRBJ2-3	many	-	13	TGTGCCAGCAGCTCCAGAATCACAGATACGCAGTATTTT	CASSSRITDTQYF
TRBV27	TRBJ2-2	-	TRBD1	16	TGTGCCAGCAGTCGAACAGGGGGCCCAGGGACCGGGGAGCTGTTTTTT	CASSRTGGPGTGELFF